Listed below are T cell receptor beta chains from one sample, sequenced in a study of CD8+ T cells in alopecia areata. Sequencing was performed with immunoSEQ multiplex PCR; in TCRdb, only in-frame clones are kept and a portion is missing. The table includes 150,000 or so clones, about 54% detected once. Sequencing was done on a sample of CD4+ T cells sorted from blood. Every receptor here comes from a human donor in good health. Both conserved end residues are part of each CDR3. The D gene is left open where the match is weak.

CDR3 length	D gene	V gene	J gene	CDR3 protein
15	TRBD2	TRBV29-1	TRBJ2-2	CSVSPGGGAVGELFF
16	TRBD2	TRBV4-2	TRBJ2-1	CASSQDGREGRSEQFF
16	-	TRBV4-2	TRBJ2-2	CASSQEGLGSTGELFF
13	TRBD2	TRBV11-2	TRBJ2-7	CASSLSGSYEQYF
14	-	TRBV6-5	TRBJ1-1	CASSYSWGMTEAFF
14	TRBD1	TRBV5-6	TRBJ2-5	CASIRGQGAETQYF
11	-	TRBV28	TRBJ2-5	CASSSAPTQYF
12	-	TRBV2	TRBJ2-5	CASSPDRETQYF
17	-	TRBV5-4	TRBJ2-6	CASSLSNRVPGANVLTF
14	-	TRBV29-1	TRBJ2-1	CSVEAGLTVNEQFF
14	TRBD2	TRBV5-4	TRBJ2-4	CASSSSGGRDIQYF
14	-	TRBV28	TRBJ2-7	CASRKQGPLDEQYF
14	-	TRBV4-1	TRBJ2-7	CASSHAPGGHEQYF
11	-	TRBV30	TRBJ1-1	CAWGGGTEAFF
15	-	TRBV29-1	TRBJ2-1	CSVESEHGRIHEQFF
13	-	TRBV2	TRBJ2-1	CASSERPYNEQFF
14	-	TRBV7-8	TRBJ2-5	CASSLAGRLETQYF